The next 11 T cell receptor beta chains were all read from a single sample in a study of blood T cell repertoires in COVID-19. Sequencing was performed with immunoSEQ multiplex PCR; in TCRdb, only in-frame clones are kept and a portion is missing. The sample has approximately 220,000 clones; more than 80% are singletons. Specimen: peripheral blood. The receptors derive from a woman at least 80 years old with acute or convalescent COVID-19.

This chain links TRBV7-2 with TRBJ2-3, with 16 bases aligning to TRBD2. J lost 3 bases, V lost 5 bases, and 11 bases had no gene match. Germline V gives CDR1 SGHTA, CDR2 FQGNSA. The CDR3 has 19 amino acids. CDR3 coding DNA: TGTGCCAGCAGCCCGGGACTAGCGGGGGGGCGGGTCAGGACAGATACGCAGTATTTT. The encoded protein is CASSPGLAGGRVRTDTQYF.

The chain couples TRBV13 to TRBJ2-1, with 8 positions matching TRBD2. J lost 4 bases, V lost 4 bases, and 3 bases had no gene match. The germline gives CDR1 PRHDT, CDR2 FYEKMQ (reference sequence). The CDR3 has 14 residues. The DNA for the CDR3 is TGTGCCAGCAGCTCCCGACTAGCGTACAATGAGCAGTTCTTC. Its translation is CASSSRLAYNEQFF.

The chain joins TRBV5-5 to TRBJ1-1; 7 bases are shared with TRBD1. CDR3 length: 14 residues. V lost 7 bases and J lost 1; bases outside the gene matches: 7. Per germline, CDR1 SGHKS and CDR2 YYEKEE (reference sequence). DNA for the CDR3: TGTGCCAGCTTCCGGACAGGTGGGAACACTGAAGCTTTCTTT. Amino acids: CASFRTGGNTEAFF.

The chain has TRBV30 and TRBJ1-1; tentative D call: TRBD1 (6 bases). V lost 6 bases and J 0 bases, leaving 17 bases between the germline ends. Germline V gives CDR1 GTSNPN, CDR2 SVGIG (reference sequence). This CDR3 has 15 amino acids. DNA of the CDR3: TGTGCCTGCAGATACAAGGGGGTTATGAACACTGAAGCTTTCTTT. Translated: CACRYKGVMNTEAFF.

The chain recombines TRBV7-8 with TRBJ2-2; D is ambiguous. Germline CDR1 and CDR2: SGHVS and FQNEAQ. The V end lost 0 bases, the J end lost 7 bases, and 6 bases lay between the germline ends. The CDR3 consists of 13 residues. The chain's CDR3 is CASSLAAVGELFF. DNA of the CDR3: TGTGCCAGCAGCTTAGCCGCGGTCGGGGAGCTGTTTTTT.

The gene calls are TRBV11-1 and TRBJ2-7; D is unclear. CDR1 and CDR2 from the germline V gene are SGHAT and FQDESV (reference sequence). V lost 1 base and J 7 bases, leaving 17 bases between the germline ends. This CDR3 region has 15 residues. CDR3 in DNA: TGTGCCAGCAGCTTAGAATTGGATAGCTTGAGGGAGCAGTACTTC. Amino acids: CASSLELDSLREQYF.

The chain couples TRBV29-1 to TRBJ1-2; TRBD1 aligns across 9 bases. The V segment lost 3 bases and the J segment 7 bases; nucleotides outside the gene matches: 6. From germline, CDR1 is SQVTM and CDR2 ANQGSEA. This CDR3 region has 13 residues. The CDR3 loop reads CSVDPGQGVGYTF. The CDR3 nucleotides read TGCAGCGTTGACCCGGGACAGGGCGTTGGCTACACCTTC.

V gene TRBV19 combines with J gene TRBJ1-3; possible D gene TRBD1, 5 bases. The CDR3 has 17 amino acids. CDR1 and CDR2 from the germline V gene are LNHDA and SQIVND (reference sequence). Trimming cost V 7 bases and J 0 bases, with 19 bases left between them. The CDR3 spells CASTSPGRGISGNTIYF. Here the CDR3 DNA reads TGTGCCAGTACATCCCCCGGGCGGGGCATCTCTGGAAACACCATATATTTT. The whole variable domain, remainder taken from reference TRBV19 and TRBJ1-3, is DGGITQSPKYLFRKEGQNVTLSCEQNLNHDAMYWYRQDPGQGLRLIYYSQIVNDFQKGDIAEGYSVSREKKESFPLTVTSAQKNPTAFYLCASTSPGRGISGNTIYFGEGSWLTVV.

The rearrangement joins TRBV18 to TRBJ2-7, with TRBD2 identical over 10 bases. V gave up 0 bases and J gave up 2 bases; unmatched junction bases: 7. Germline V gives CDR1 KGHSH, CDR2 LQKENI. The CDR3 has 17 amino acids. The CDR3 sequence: CASSPPRIAGGTYEQYF. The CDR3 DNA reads TGTGCCAGCTCACCACCTAGAATAGCGGGAGGAACCTACGAGCAGTACTTC.

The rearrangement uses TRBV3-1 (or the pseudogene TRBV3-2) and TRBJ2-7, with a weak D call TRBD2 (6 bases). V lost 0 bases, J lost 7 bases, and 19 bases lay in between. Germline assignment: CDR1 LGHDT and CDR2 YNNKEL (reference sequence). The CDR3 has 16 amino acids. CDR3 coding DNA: TGTGCCAGCAGCCAAGAGGGCGGGGCGACCCCGCTAGAGCAGTACTTC. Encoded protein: CASSQEGGATPLEQYF.

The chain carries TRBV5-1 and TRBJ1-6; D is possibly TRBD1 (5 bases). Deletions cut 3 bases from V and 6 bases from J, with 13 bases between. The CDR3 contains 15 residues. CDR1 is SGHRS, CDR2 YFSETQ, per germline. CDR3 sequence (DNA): TGCGCCAGCAGCTCGCGGGACGGACTTAATTCACCCCTCCACTTT. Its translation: CASSSRDGLNSPLHF.